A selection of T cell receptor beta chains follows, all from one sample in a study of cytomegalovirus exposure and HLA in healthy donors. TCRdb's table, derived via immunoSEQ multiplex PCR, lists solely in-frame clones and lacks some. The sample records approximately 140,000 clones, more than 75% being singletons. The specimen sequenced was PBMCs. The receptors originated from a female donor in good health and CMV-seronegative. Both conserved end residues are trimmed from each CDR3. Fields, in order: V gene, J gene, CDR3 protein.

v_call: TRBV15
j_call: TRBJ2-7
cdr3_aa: ATSRDGRRESYEQY

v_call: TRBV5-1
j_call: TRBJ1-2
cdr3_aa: ASSFSLVEGRDSGYT

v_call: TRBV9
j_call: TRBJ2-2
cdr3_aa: ASSASGGLDTGELF

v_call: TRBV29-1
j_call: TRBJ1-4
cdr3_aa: SVAGGRSEKLF

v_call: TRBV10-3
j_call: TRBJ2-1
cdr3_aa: AISADNEQF

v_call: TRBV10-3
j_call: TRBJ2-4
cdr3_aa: AISESTGGPKNIQY

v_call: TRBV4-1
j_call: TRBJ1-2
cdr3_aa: ASSPFLTPGDGYT

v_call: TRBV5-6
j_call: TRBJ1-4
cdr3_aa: ASSNRMRLGEKLF

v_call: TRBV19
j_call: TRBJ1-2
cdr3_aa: ASSISGGHGYT

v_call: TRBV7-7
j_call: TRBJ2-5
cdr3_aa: ASSLGTGLGGVTQY

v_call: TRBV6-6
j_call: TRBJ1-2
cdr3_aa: ASSYRPGEGYGYT

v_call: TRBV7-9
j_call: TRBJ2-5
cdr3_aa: ASSSTSGGARRETQY

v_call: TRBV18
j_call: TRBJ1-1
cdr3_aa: ASSRTGETEAF

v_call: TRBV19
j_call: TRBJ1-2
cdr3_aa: ASSVVGRVYGYT

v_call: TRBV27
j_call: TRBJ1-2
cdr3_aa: ASSPVWTGLNYGYT

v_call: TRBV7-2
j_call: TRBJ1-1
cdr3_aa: ASSPGQGAHTEAF

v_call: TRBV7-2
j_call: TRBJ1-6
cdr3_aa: ASSHTRTGPGTPLH

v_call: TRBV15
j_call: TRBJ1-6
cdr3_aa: ATSSRQGESSPLH

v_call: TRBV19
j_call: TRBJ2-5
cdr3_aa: ASSMNREETQY

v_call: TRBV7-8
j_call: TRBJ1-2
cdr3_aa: ASSLVEGFYGYT

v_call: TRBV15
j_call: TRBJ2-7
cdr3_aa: ATSRDRLGGRASYEQY

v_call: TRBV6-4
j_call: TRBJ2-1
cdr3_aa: ASSDSAGANEQF

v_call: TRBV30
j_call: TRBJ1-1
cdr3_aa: AWEGQGARGTEAF

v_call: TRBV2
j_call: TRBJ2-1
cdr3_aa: ASPGLLSYNEQF

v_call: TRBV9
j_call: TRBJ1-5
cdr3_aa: ASGPGQGRQPQH

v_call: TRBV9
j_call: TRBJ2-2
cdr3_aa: ASSVGHLNTGELF

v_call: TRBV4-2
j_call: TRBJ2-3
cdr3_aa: ASSQALPGLASDTQY

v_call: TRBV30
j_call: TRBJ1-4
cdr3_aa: AWSGGSLRGTTLF

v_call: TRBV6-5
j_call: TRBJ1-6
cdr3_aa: ASTHQAFGNSPLH

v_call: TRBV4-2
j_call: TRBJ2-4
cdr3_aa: ASSQDISSFIQY

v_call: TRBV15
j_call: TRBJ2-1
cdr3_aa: ATSRGLAEIGNEQF

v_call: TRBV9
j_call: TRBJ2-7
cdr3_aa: ASSPYGGAVDEQY

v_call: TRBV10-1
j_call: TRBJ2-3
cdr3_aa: ATRGGEDTQY

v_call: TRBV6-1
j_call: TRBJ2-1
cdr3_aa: ASNPGAYNEQF

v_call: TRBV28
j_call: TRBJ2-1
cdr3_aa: ASSNPGSSYNEQF

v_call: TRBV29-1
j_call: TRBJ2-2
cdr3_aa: SVEERLAGHTGELF

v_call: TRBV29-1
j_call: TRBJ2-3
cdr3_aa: SAHGSGTDTQY

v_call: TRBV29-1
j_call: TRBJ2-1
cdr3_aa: SVDGQRELGNEQF

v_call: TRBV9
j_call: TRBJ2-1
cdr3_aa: ASSVSGRSNEQF

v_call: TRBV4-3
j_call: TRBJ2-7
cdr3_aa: ASSPAARVYEQY

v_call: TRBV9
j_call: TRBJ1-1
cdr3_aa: ASSGSGYTEAF